This T cell receptor beta chain derives from a study of cytomegalovirus exposure and HLA in healthy donors. Amplification used 60 Vbeta primers and 13 Jbeta primers. Data came from immunoSEQ multiplex PCR; TCRdb stores just in-frame clones and leaves some out. The sample shows 150,000 to 200,000 clones, about 80% of them seen only once. The CDR3 is made up of 12 amino acids. V shed 0 bases and J shed 8 bases, with 7 bases lying between them. Germline V gives CDR1 LNHNV, CDR2 YYDKDF (reference sequence). Sequencing was done on a sample of PBMCs. The source is a woman in her thirties in good health and CMV-seropositive. This chain joins TRBV15 and TRBJ1-1; D is uncertain. The CDR3: CATSRDRSEAFF. The DNA for the CDR3 is TGTGCCACCAGCAGAGATCGGTCGGAAGCTTTCTTT. Full variable domain (missing parts from reference TRBV15 and TRBJ1-1): DAMVIQNPRYQVTQFGKPVTLSCSQTLNHNVMYWYQQKSSQAPKLLFHYYDKDFNNEADTPDNFQSRRPNTSFCFLDIRSPGLGDTAMYLCATSRDRSEAFFGQGTRLTVV.